These 17 T cell receptor beta chains were all obtained from the same sample, sequenced in a study of blood T cell repertoires in COVID-19. Produced via immunoSEQ multiplex PCR; TCRdb's table is partial and in-frame only. This table holds roughly 220,000 clones, more than 80% found once. Sample: peripheral blood. The receptor source for this set is a man younger than 45 who had recovered from COVID-19.

This sequence joins TRBV3-1 (or the pseudogene TRBV3-2) and TRBJ2-2; 7 bases are a match to TRBD2. In germline, CDR1 is LGHDT, CDR2 YNNKEL (reference sequence). The CDR3 runs to 15 residues. Trimming took 4 bases from V and 6 from J; bases not matched to a gene: 8. The CDR3 loop reads CASSPQAGSAGELFF. The CDR3 DNA sequence: TGTGCCAGCAGCCCCCAAGCGGGGTCGGCCGGGGAGCTGTTTTTT.

This rearrangement joins TRBV30 to TRBJ1-2; a possible D gene is TRBD1 (5 bases). The germline V gene has CDR1 GTSNPN and CDR2 SVGIG (reference sequence). V dropped 0 bases and J dropped 4 bases, with 9 bases sitting between them. CDR3 size: 13 residues. CDR3 nucleotide sequence: TGTGCCTGGAGTGTCGGAGGGGTCTATGGCTACACCTTC. Amino acid sequence: CAWSVGGVYGYTF.

The gene calls are TRBV19 and TRBJ1-1; TRBD1 agrees at 9 bases. V trimming: 5 bases; J trimming: 4 bases; junction bases outside the gene matches: 11. There are 16 residues in the CDR3. Germline V gene sequence: CDR1 LNHDA, CDR2 SQIVND (reference sequence). For the CDR3, the DNA is TGTGCCAGTAGTCCGGTACACACAGGGGGCCGCACTGAAGCTTTCTTT. Translation: CASSPVHTGGRTEAFF.

The chain is built from TRBV10-3 and TRBJ1-4, with 7 nucleotides matching TRBD1. Trimming took 0 bases from V and 6 from J; bases not matched to a gene: 4. The CDR3 is 15 amino acids. Germline V gene sequence: CDR1 ENHRY, CDR2 SYGVKD. This CDR3 reads CAISESRRGDEKLFF. The CDR3 DNA reads as TGTGCCATCAGTGAGTCCCGCAGGGGGGATGAAAAACTGTTTTTT.

The chain uses TRBV5-6 and TRBJ1-6; no reliable D call. Germline CDR1 is SGHDT and CDR2 is YYEEEE. V lost 1 base to trimming and J lost 7 bases, with 12 bases between them. CDR3 length equals 15 residues. The CDR3 loop reads CASSLTYKRNSPLHF. The CDR3, as DNA: TGTGCCAGCAGCTTGACCTACAAGAGGAATTCACCCCTCCACTTT. Supplemented by reference TRBV5-6 and TRBJ1-6, the full variable domain reads DAGVTQSPTHLIKTRGQQVTLRCSPKSGHDTVSWYQQALGQGPQFIFQYYEEEERQRGNFPDRFSGHQFPNYSSELNVNALLLGDSALYLCASSLTYKRNSPLHFGNGTRLTVT.

J is TRBJ2-1 and V is TRBV11-3; the match to TRBD2 covers 13 bases. Germline V gene lookup returns CDR1 SGHNT and CDR2 YENEEA. V lost 5 bases to trimming and J lost 5 bases; unmatched junction nucleotides: 6. CDR3 length: 16 residues. The CDR3 region is CASSPLGLAGDNEQFF. In DNA, the CDR3 is TGTGCCAGCAGCCCTCTAGGACTAGCGGGGGACAATGAGCAGTTCTTC.

The chain carries TRBV6-5 and TRBJ2-7; 9 bases agree with TRBD1. The CDR3 contains 16 residues. Per the germline V gene, CDR1 is MNHEY and CDR2 is SVGAGI. The J segment lost 7 bases and the V segment lost 4 bases, leaving 14 bases of the junction unmatched. The CDR3 loop reads CASSSVSDRGGYEQYF. CDR3 nucleotides: TGTGCCAGCAGTTCCGTCTCGGACAGGGGAGGTTATGAGCAGTACTTC.

The V gene is TRBV25-1, the J gene TRBJ1-5, with 8 bases lining up with TRBD1. Germline values: CDR1 MGHDK, CDR2 SYGVNS. The CDR3 is 16 residues long. V was clipped by 5 bases and J by 4 bases; unmatched bases: 10. CDR3: CASSQSGTGLNQPQHF. The CDR3 nucleotides read TGTGCCAGCAGTCAGTCCGGGACAGGCCTTAATCAGCCCCAGCATTTT.

This clone was detected a few times. Here the CDR3 reads CASSPTGKETQYF. CDR3 DNA: TGTGCCAGCAGCCCTACAGGGAAAGAGACCCAGTACTTC. The V gene is TRBV12-3 or TRBV12-4, the J gene TRBJ2-5; perhaps TRBD1 as D (6 bases). The V gene lost 6 bases and the J gene lost 3 bases, with 11 bases spanning the gap. CDR3 length equals 13 residues.

The rearrangement uses TRBV13 and TRBJ2-7, with 7 nucleotides matching TRBD1. This CDR3 has 16 amino acids. The V and J ends lost 5 bases and 0 bases, in that order; junction bases with no gene match: 10. Germline V CDR1 and CDR2: PRHDT, FYEKMQ (reference sequence). This CDR3 reads CASSLRQGRGSYEQYF. CDR3 DNA: TGTGCCAGCAGCCTCCGACAGGGAAGAGGCTCCTACGAGCAGTACTTC. Filled out from reference TRBV13 and TRBJ2-7, the complete variable domain reads AAGVIQSPRHLIKEKRETATLKCYPIPRHDTVYWYQQGPGQDPQFLISFYEKMQSDKGSIPDRFSAQQFSDYHSELNMSSLELGDSALYFCASSLRQGRGSYEQYFGPGTRLTVT.

The V call is TRBV30, the J call TRBJ2-7; the D gene is possibly TRBD1 (6 bases). Germline V gene lookup returns CDR1 GTSNPN and CDR2 SVGIG (reference sequence). The CDR3 has 13 residues. The ends were cut back, 0 bases at V and 6 bases at J, with 12 bases in the middle. The CDR3: CAWSVVAGAEQYF. CDR3 in DNA: TGTGCCTGGAGTGTTGTGGCAGGGGCCGAGCAGTACTTC.

The CDR3 nucleotides read TGTGCCAGCAGTTCAACAGGGTTGTTGGAAAAACTGTTTTTT. This codes for CASSSTGLLEKLFF. J is TRBJ1-4 and V is TRBV27, with D possibly TRBD1 on 6 matching bases. V lost 4 bases, J lost 8 bases, and 14 bases lay in between. This CDR3 contains 14 residues. Germline V CDR1 and CDR2: MNHEY, SMNVEV (reference sequence).

The rearrangement uses TRBV9 and TRBJ2-7, with a tentative D call TRBD1 (5 bases). Germline lookup yields CDR1 SGDLS and CDR2 YYNGEE. V shed 2 bases and J shed 3 bases, with 15 bases lying between them. The CDR3 consists of 15 residues. In DNA form, the CDR3 reads TGTGCCAGCAGCGTTGGGTCAGGGTCTCTCTACGAGCAGTACTTC. Its translation: CASSVGSGSLYEQYF.

Written as DNA, the CDR3 is TGTGCCAGCAGCGTCGCAGTTCAGAGGACGGGAGGCTACACCTTC. Its translation: CASSVAVQRTGGYTF. The J gene is TRBJ1-2, the V gene TRBV9; no clear D gene. The germline V and J ends were trimmed by 2 bases and 8 bases, with 19 bases remaining between them. This CDR3 contains 15 residues. Per the germline V gene, CDR1 is SGDLS and CDR2 is YYNGEE.

CDR3 protein: CASSAGEGSSVGQAFF. CDR3 coding DNA: TGTGCCAGCAGCGCTGGGGAGGGGAGTAGTGTGGGGCAAGCTTTCTTT. The chain employs TRBV9 and TRBJ1-1; D may be TRBD1 (5 bases). Germline V gene sequence: CDR1 SGDLS, CDR2 YYNGEE. V dropped 3 bases and J dropped 9 bases, with 24 bases sitting between them. The CDR3 length is 16 residues.

This chain joins TRBV29-1 and TRBJ2-7; unclear D gene. The CDR3 consists of 13 residues. V was cut by 0 bases and J by 0 bases, with 6 bases left in between. In germline, CDR1 is SQVTM, CDR2 ANQGSEA. The CDR3 DNA is TGCAGCGTTGAAGACCCCAGCTCCTACGAGCAGTACTTC. Translation: CSVEDPSSYEQYF.

This chain connects TRBV19 to TRBJ2-7; a possible D gene is TRBD2 (6 bases). V was shortened by 4 bases and J by 0 bases, with 16 bases between the two germline ends. The V gene's germline CDR1 is LNHDA and CDR2 SQIVND (reference sequence). The CDR3 sequence is 16 residues long. The CDR3 nucleotides read TGTGCCAGTAGTAGCGGGATGACAGCCTACTCCTACGAGCAGTACTTC. Protein sequence: CASSSGMTAYSYEQYF. The variable domain in full, completed from reference TRBV19 and TRBJ2-7, reads DGGITQSPKYLFRKEGQNVTLSCEQNLNHDAMYWYRQDPGQGLRLIYYSQIVNDFQKGDIAEGYSVSREKKESFPLTVTSAQKNPTAFYLCASSSGMTAYSYEQYFGPGTRLTVT.